This T cell receptor beta chain was sequenced for a study of CD8+CD57+ T cells in acquired aplastic anemia. Whole-study context: Mean DNA quantity obtained from sorted CD4+ and CD8+ cells was 3 to 3.5 ug. CD4+ cells from healthy donors averaged about 9.8 million reads.

Genomic DNA served as template for TCR beta VDJ and CDR3 profiling. TCRdb re-called the reads with MiXCR, one entry per CDR3 protein. The sample contains about 70,000 distinct CDR3 sequences, approximately 54% of which appear only once. The CDR3 runs 12 residues. V lost 7 bases and J lost 4; bases outside the gene matches: 3. Per germline, CDR1 SNHLY and CDR2 FYNNEI. Study-level findings and limits: Patients and controls shared twenty-nine CD8+ CDR3 sequences. Patient and control CD8+ Simpson's diversity was not significantly different.

Of note for this clonotype: Its target is unknown.

Sequencing was done on a sample of sorted CD4+, CD8+, or CD8+CD57+ T cells (not recorded which) from PBMCs. This sequence was found in a human donor in good health, serving as a control. The genes are TRBV2 and TRBJ2-5; TRBD1 aligns across 7 bases. The CDR3 DNA reads as TGTGCCAGCACGGGACAGTCAGAGACCCAGTACTTC. Translating gives CASTGQSETQYF.